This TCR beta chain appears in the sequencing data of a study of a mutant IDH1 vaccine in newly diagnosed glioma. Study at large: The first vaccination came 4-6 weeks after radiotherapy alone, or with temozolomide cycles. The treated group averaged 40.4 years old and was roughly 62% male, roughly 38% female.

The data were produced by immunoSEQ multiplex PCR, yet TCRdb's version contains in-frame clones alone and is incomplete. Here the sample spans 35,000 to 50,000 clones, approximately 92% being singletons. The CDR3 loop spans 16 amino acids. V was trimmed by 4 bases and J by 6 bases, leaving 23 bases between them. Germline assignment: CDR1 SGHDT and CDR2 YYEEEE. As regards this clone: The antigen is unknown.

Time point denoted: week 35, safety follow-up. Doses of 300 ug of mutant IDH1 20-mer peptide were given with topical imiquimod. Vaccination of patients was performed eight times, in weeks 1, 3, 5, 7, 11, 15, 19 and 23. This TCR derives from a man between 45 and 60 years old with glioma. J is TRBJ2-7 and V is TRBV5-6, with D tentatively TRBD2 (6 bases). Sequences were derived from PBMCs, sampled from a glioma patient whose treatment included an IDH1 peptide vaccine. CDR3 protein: CASSPIRGRGGGEQYF. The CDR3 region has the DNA TGTGCCAGCAGCCCCATTAGGGGAAGGGGAGGTGGCGAGCAGTACTTC. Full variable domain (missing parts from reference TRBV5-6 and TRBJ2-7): DAGVTQSPTHLIKTRGQQVTLRCSPKSGHDTVSWYQQALGQGPQFIFQYYEEEERQRGNFPDRFSGHQFPNYSSELNVNALLLGDSALYLCASSPIRGRGGGEQYFGPGTRLTVT.